The clone carrying this T cell receptor (beta chain) was seen a handful of times. This specimen comes from a study of OX40 agonist ivuxolimab in advanced cancers. Study details: Dosing consisted of intravenous ivuxolimab at 0.01 to 10 mg/kg every 2 weeks. Prior anti-PD-1, anti-PD-L1 or anti-CTLA-4 therapy did not bar entry, and roughly 40% had some.

A history of autoimmune disease or systemic immunosuppression excluded patients. Cycle 7 day 1, cycle 4 day 1, and baseline were the timepoints at which blood was sampled. V lost 6 bases and J lost 2, with 17 bases in between. Germline loops: CDR1 LNHDA, CDR2 SQIVND (reference sequence). CDR3 length: 15 amino acids. TCRdb's table, derived via immunoSEQ multiplex PCR, lists solely in-frame clones and lacks some. The repertoire holds roughly 41,000 clones, with roughly 88% as singletons. The chain links TRBV19 to TRBJ2-7; a possible D gene is TRBD2 (5 bases). The sequencing here drew on CD4+ or CD8+ T cells sorted from blood, taken in a trial of the OX40 agonist ivuxolimab. The clonotype comes from an adult with an advanced solid tumor such as melanoma, head and neck, liver or kidney cancer. CDR3 DNA: TGTGCCAGTAGCCAATCCCCCGGGAAAACCTACGAGCAGTACTTC. It encodes CASSQSPGKTYEQYF.